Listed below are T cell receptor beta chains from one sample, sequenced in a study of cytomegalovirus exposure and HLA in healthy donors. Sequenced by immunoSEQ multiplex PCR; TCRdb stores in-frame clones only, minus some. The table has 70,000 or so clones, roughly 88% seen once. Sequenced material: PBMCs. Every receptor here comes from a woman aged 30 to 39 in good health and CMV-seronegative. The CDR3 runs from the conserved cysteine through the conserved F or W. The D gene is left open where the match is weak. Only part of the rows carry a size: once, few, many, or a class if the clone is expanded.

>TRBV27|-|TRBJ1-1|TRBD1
CASSSYRGSNTEAFF
TGTGCCAGCAGTTCCTACAGGGGGTCGAACACTGAAGCTTTCTTT
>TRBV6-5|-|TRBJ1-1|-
CASTNRYRAFF
TGTGCCAGCACCAACAGATATCGAGCTTTCTTT
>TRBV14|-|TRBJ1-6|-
CASSHGRGGNSSPLHF
TGTGCCAGCAGCCACGGGCGAGGAGGCAATAGTTCACCCCTCCACTTT
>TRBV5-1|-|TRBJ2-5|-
CASSLEPGGAEETQYF
TGCGCCAGCAGCTTGGAACCAGGAGGGGCCGAAGAGACCCAGTACTTC
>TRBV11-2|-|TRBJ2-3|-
CASSLGANTQYF
TGTGCCAGCAGCTTAGGGGCGAATACGCAGTATTTT
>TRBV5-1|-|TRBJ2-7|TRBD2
CASSLGTSGIYEQYF
TGCGCCAGCAGCTTGGGGACTAGCGGGATCTACGAGCAGTACTTC
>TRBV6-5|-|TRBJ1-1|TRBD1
CASSIQGAGNTEAFF
TGTGCCAGCAGTATACAGGGGGCAGGGAACACTGAAGCTTTCTTT
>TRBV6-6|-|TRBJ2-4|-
CASSPREVLAKNIQYF
TGTGCCAGCAGCCCTAGGGAGGTACTAGCCAAAAACATTCAGTACTTC
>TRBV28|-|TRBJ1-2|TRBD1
CASTLPGGDWGYTF
TGTGCCAGCACCTTGCCAGGGGGCGACTGGGGCTACACCTTC
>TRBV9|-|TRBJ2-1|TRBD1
CASSVGTESSYNEQFF
TGTGCCAGCAGCGTCGGGACAGAGAGCTCCTACAATGAGCAGTTCTTC
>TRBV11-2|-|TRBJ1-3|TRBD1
CASSSGQVSGNTIYF
TGTGCCAGCAGCTCCGGACAGGTCTCTGGAAACACCATATATTTT
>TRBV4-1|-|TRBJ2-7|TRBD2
CASSQGPAGGYEQYF
TGCGCCAGCAGCCAAGGACCAGCGGGAGGCTACGAGCAGTACTTC
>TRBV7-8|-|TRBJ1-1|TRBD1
CASSFLTGIDTEAFF
TGTGCCAGCAGCTTCCTGACAGGGATTGACACTGAAGCTTTCTTT
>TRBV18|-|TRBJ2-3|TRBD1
CASSPGQGGTDTQYF
TGTGCCAGCTCACCGGGACAGGGGGGCACAGATACGCAGTATTTT
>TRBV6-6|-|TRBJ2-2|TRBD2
CASALAGVSGELFF
TGTGCCAGCGCACTAGCGGGAGTGAGCGGGGAGCTGTTTTTT
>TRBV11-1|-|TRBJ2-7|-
CASSSSTGGNEQYF
TGTGCCAGCAGCTCTTCGACAGGAGGTAACGAGCAGTACTTC
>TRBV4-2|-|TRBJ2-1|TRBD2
CASSQGTSESYNEQFF
TGTGCCAGCAGCCAGGGTACTAGCGAGTCCTACAATGAGCAGTTCTTC
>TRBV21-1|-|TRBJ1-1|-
CASTKQGEAFF
TGTGCCAGCACCAAACAGGGGGAAGCTTTCTTT
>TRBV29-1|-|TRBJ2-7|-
CSVVPDRAYEQYF
TGCAGCGTTGTCCCGGACAGAGCCTACGAGCAGTACTTC
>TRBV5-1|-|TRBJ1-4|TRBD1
CASSLGGQGGEKLFF
TGCGCCAGCAGCTTGGGGGGACAGGGTGGTGAAAAACTGTTTTTT
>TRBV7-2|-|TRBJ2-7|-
CASSHGLGSYEQYF
TGTGCCAGCAGCCACGGACTGGGCTCCTACGAGCAGTACTTC
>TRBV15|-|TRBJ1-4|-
CATSRAGSNEKLFF
TGTGCCACCAGCAGAGCAGGATCTAATGAAAAACTGTTTTTT
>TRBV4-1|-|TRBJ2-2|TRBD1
CASSQPLRGRGELFF
TGCGCCAGCAGCCAACCTCTCAGGGGGCGCGGGGAGCTGTTTTTT
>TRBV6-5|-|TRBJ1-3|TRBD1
CASSYSWDRAGNTIYF
TGTGCCAGCAGTTACAGTTGGGACAGGGCTGGAAACACCATATATTTT
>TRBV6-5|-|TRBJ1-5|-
CASSFGANQPQHF
TGTGCCAGCAGTTTTGGGGCGAATCAGCCCCAGCATTTT
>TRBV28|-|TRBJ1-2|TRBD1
CASSYGQGDYGYTF
TGTGCCAGCAGTTACGGACAGGGGGACTATGGCTACACCTTC
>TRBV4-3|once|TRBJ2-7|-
CASSQTLGQGSYEQYF
TGCGCCAGCAGCCAGACCCTGGGGCAGGGGTCCTACGAGCAGTACTTC
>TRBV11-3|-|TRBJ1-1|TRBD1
CASSLEGAGDTEAFF
TGTGCCAGCAGCTTGGAGGGGGCAGGAGACACTGAAGCTTTCTTT
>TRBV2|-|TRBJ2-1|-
CASAAGSSYNEQFF
TGTGCCAGCGCCGCGGGGAGCTCCTACAATGAGCAGTTCTTC
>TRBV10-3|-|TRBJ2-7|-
CAISGQASYGEQYF
TGTGCCATCAGTGGACAGGCCTCTTATGGCGAGCAGTACTTC
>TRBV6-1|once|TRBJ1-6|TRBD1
CASSEGTGVSPLHF
TGTGCCAGCAGTGAGGGGACAGGGGTCTCACCCCTCCACTTT
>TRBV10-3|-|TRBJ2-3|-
CAISGSVASTDTQYF
TGTGCCATCAGTGGTAGCGTTGCTAGCACAGATACGCAGTATTTT
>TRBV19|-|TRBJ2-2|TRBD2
CASSPGPAGAGELFF
TGTGCCAGTAGTCCGGGCCCAGCGGGAGCCGGGGAGCTGTTTTTT
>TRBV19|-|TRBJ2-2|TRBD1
CASSIRTGTSGELFF
TGTGCCAGTAGTATAAGGACAGGGACGTCCGGGGAGCTGTTTTTT
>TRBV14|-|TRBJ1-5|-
CASSQVGANQPQHF
TGTGCCAGCAGCCAAGTGGGGGCCAATCAGCCCCAGCATTTT
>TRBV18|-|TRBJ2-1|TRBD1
CASSRPTGGYNEQFF
TGTGCCAGCTCACGACCGACAGGGGGCTACAATGAGCAGTTCTTC
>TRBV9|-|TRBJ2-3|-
CASSTPLSGDTQYF
TGTGCCAGCAGCACTCCCCTGTCCGGGGATACGCAGTATTTT
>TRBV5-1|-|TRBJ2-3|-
CASTLGLTDTQYF
TGCGCCAGCACCCTGGGGCTCACAGATACGCAGTATTTT
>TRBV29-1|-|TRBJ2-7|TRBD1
CSARDRGYEQYF
TGCAGCGCCCGGGACAGGGGCTACGAGCAGTACTTC
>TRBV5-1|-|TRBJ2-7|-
CASTDRGYYEQYF
TGCGCCAGCACCGATCGGGGTTACTACGAGCAGTACTTC
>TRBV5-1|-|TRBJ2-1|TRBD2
CASSLAAGYYNEQFF
TGCGCCAGCAGCTTGGCAGCGGGGTACTACAATGAGCAGTTCTTC
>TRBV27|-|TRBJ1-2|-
CASSPGGRSLRGYTF
TGTGCCAGCAGTCCAGGTGGCAGATCCTTAAGGGGCTACACCTTC
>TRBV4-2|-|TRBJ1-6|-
CASSRTDTFNSPLHF
TGTGCCAGCAGCCGGACAGACACTTTTAATTCACCCCTCCACTTT
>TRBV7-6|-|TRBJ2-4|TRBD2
CASSLGVGGRAGLSKNIQYF
TGTGCCAGCAGCTTAGGAGTGGGCGGGAGGGCCGGATTATCTAAAAACATTCAGTACTTC
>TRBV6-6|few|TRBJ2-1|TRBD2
CASSFTSGSAEQFF
TGTGCCAGCAGTTTCACCAGCGGGAGTGCTGAGCAGTTCTTC
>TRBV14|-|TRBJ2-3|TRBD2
CASSLLSGRRDTQYF
TGTGCCAGCAGCCTCCTTAGCGGGAGAAGAGATACGCAGTATTTT
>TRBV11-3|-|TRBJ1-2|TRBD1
CASSFGQGSYGYTF
TGTGCCAGCAGCTTCGGACAGGGTTCTTATGGCTACACCTTC
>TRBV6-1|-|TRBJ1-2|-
CASSESRADYGYTF
TGTGCCAGCAGTGAATCCAGGGCGGACTATGGCTACACCTTC
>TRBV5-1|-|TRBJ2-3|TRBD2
CASSLVAGGADTQYF
TGCGCCAGCAGCTTGGTAGCGGGAGGAGCAGATACGCAGTATTTT
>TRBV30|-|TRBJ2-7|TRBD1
CAWKGQGAYERYF
TGTGCCTGGAAAGGACAGGGGGCTTACGAGCGGTACTTC
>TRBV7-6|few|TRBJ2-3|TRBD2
CASSSLAGGAGDTQYF
TGTGCCAGCAGCTCCCTAGCGGGAGGGGCAGGAGATACGCAGTATTTT
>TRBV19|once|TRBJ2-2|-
CASSVTGAGELFF
TGTGCCAGTAGTGTGACAGGAGCCGGGGAGCTGTTTTTT
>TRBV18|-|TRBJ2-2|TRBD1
CASSPISGQGDVTGELFF
TGTGCCAGCTCACCTATTTCGGGACAGGGGGATGTCACCGGGGAGCTGTTTTTT
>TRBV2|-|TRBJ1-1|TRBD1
CASKSAGTVNTEAFF
TGTGCCAGCAAATCAGCAGGGACAGTTAACACTGAAGCTTTCTTT
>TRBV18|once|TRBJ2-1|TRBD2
CASSPRSGMGIYNEQFF
TGTGCCAGCTCACCCCGTAGCGGGATGGGCATTTACAATGAGCAGTTCTTC
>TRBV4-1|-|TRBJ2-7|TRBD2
CASSLGTSGSYEQYF
TGCGCCAGCAGCCTTGGGACTAGCGGATCCTACGAGCAGTACTTC
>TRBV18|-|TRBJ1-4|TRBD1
CASSPTRQGPDGEKLFF
TGTGCCAGCTCACCAACTCGACAGGGCCCAGACGGTGAAAAACTGTTTTTT
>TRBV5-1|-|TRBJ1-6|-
CASSLAGANSPLHF
TGCGCCAGCAGCTTGGCAGGGGCTAATTCACCCCTCCACTTT
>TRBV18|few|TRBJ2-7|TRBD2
CASSPGTSGAYEQYF
TGTGCCAGCTCACCCGGGACTAGCGGTGCCTACGAGCAGTACTTC